The 17 T cell receptor beta chains below all came from one sample that was sequenced in a study of blood T cells in healthy people across ages. Using a J-beta primer mix together with a sample-barcoded 5' primer, a second PCR was run for roughly 7 to 12 cycles. TCRdb itself ran the 5' RACE reads through MiXCR, one entry per CDR3 protein. This table holds nearly 1 million distinct CDR3 sequences, about 51% found once. The sample comprised blood. These receptors all come from a woman aged 60-70 years in good health.

The table lists this clonotype with a few counts. This chain links TRBV18 with TRBJ1-5; TRBD1 might be the D (6 bases). CDR1 KGHSH and CDR2 LQKENI come from the germline V gene. This CDR3 is 14 amino acids long. Trimming removed 8 bases from V and 1 base from J, with 12 bases in between. In DNA, the CDR3 is TGTGCCAGCAGCCCAGACAGGAGCAATCAGCCCCAGCATTTT. Translating it yields CASSPDRSNQPQHF.

The chain combines TRBV5-1 with TRBJ2-5, with TRBD1 identical over 10 bases. Near its end, the DNA agrees better with TRBJ2-7, so the J call may be wrong. The CDR3 sequence is 16 residues long. The germline gives CDR1 SGHRS, CDR2 YFSETQ. CDR3 sequence (DNA): TGCGCCAGCAGCTTGGGACAGGGGGCGTTTGATTACGAGCAGTACTTC. Its protein product is CASSLGQGAFDYEQYF.

The chain uses TRBV20-1 and TRBJ2-1, with TRBD2 as a possible D gene (5 bases). The germline V gene encodes CDR1 DFQATT and CDR2 SNEGSKA (reference sequence). The V end was cut by 3 bases, the J end by 9 bases, with 18 bases between. There are 14 residues in the CDR3. Written as DNA, the CDR3 is TGCAGTGCTAGGGCCCCCTCGGGATTTAGTGAGCAGTTCTTC. This sequence encodes CSARAPSGFSEQFF.

The CDR3 here is CASSGGQGERYTF. CDR3 coding DNA: TGTGCCAGCAGTGGTGGACAGGGGGAGCGCTACACCTTC. The chain has TRBV6-1 and TRBJ1-2; TRBD1 matches 10 bases. The V and J ends lost 4 bases and 9 bases, in that order; junction bases with no gene match: 5. This CDR3 has 13 amino acids. Germline CDR1 is MNHNS and CDR2 is SASEGT.

This chain links TRBV10-2 with TRBJ2-5; the match to TRBD1 covers 8 bases. Germline CDR1 reads WSHSY; CDR2 reads SAAADI. The CDR3 extends over 14 amino acids. V dropped 4 bases and J dropped 6; count of bases not matched to a gene: 7. CDR3 region: CASSGSGGAKTQYF. The CDR3, as DNA: TGCGCCAGCAGTGGGTCAGGGGGCGCGAAGACCCAGTACTTC.

This clonotype was seen a few times. The gene calls are TRBV4-1 and TRBJ2-3; 8 positions agree with TRBD2. Germline values: CDR1 MGHRA, CDR2 YSYEKL. The CDR3 consists of 16 residues. V was clipped by 7 bases and J by 5 bases; unmatched bases: 14. Here the CDR3 reads CASKEAGGSVGDTQYF. For the CDR3, the DNA is TGCGCCAGCAAGGAGGCGGGAGGCTCCGTAGGAGATACGCAGTATTTT.

The chain recombines TRBV4-1 with TRBJ2-5, with TRBD1 as a possible D gene (5 bases). Germline V gene data show CDR1 as MGHRA and CDR2 as YSYEKL. The length of the CDR3 is 16 residues. Trimming shortened V by 0 bases and J by 5 bases, and 16 bases separated the two germline ends. CDR3 nucleotide sequence: TGCGCCAGCAGCCAAGAGGACCCTGCAAAGGGGGAGACCCAGTACTTC. Translation: CASSQEDPAKGETQYF.

In its sample, this clonotype was seen once. This chain joins TRBV2 and TRBJ2-1; D may be TRBD2 (6 bases). CDR1 is SNHLY and CDR2 is FYNNEI in the germline V gene. The CDR3 runs to 15 residues. V gave up 6 bases and J gave up 2 bases, with 14 bases separating them. The CDR3 protein is CASSPGLPTYNEQFF. The CDR3 DNA reads as TGTGCCAGCAGCCCCGGACTACCTACCTACAATGAGCAGTTCTTC.

On this clonotype: The junction and the germline gene differ at one end; a read error may be behind it. The genes are TRBV29-1 and TRBJ2-7, with TRBD2 as a possible D gene (5 bases). Per germline, CDR1 SQVTM and CDR2 ANQGSEA. The CDR3 runs 15 residues. The CDR3, as DNA: TGCAACGTTGATGGAGGATGGGGTTCCTCCTACGAGCAGTACTTC. Translation: CNVDGGWGSSYEQYF.

Only a few counts were recorded for this clonotype. The V call is TRBV29-1, the J call TRBJ1-4; 10 bases fit TRBD1. The CDR3 runs to 13 residues. Germline V lookup: CDR1 SQVTM, CDR2 ANQGSEA. Losses at the gene ends were 6 bases for V and 6 bases for J; bases not matched to a gene: 4. The CDR3 loop reads CSVTGTGDEKLFF. In nucleotides, the CDR3 is TGCAGCGTAACCGGGACAGGGGATGAAAAACTGTTTTTT.

V gene TRBV30 combines with J gene TRBJ1-5, with TRBD1 as a possible D gene (5 bases). This CDR3 spans 15 amino acids. Trimming took off 3 bases at V and 0 bases at J, with 12 bases between the two ends. Germline values: CDR1 GTSNPN, CDR2 SVGIG (reference sequence). This CDR3 reads CAWSPPGGSNQPQHF. The CDR3 DNA sequence: TGTGCCTGGAGCCCCCCCGGGGGTAGCAATCAGCCCCAGCATTTT.

This clonotype was seen at least ten times. The chain couples TRBV25-1 to TRBJ2-7; no definite D call. The V gene's germline CDR1 is MGHDK and CDR2 SYGVNS. V was clipped by 5 bases and J by 2 bases, with 7 bases between them. The CDR3 extends over 12 amino acids. The CDR3 loop reads CASSSHTYEQYF. The CDR3 nucleotides read TGTGCCAGCAGTTCCCATACCTACGAGCAGTACTTC.

A remark on this clonotype: Sequence at one end of the junction differs from germline and may be a read error. The chain employs TRBV4-1 and TRBJ2-1; 10 bases map to TRBD2. The CDR3 spans 14 residues. Germline V CDR1 and CDR2: MGHRA, YSYEKL. In DNA, the CDR3 is TGCACCAGCACGGGGACTAGCGAAAGGAATGAGCAGTTCTTC. Encoded protein: CTSTGTSERNEQFF.

In this sample, this clonotype turned up many times. CDR3 sequence (DNA): TGCGCCAGCAGCCAAGAAGGGGGCCTTGGACAGGGACTTTACACAGATACGCAGTATTTT. Amino acids: CASSQEGGLGQGLYTDTQYF. This chain connects TRBV4-3 to TRBJ2-3; 8 bases align to TRBD1. The CDR3 covers 20 residues. Germline CDR1 reads LGHNA; CDR2 reads YSLEER. The junction had 16 bases not matched to a gene; V was cut back by 0 bases and J by 2 bases.

The rearrangement joins TRBV18 to TRBJ1-2, with 10 bases aligning to TRBD1. The ends lost 3 bases at V and 0 bases at J; junction bases unmatched: 7. Germline values: CDR1 KGHSH, CDR2 LQKENI. The length of the CDR3 is 17 residues. The CDR3 is CASSPAGTGAANYGYTF. For the CDR3, the DNA is TGTGCCAGCTCACCTGCCGGGACAGGGGCGGCTAACTATGGCTACACCTTC.

The chain links TRBV11-2 to TRBJ2-7; D is unclear. Trimming took off 7 bases at V and 6 bases at J, with 19 bases between the two ends. The CDR3 is made up of 14 amino acids. Germline values: CDR1 SGHAT, CDR2 FQNNGV. The CDR3 reads CASTMDPGSPEQYF. The DNA of the CDR3 is TGTGCCAGCACCATGGATCCCGGATCCCCCGAGCAGTACTTC.

This clonotype came up many times. The J gene is TRBJ2-5, the V gene TRBV3-1; no clear D. Trimming shortened V by 6 bases and J by 5 bases, and 7 bases separated the two germline ends. This CDR3 comprises 11 residues. Per germline, CDR1 LGHDT and CDR2 YNNKEL (reference sequence). The CDR3 DNA reads as TGTGCCAGCAGTCGAGTCGAGACCCAGTACTTC. Translated: CASSRVETQYF.